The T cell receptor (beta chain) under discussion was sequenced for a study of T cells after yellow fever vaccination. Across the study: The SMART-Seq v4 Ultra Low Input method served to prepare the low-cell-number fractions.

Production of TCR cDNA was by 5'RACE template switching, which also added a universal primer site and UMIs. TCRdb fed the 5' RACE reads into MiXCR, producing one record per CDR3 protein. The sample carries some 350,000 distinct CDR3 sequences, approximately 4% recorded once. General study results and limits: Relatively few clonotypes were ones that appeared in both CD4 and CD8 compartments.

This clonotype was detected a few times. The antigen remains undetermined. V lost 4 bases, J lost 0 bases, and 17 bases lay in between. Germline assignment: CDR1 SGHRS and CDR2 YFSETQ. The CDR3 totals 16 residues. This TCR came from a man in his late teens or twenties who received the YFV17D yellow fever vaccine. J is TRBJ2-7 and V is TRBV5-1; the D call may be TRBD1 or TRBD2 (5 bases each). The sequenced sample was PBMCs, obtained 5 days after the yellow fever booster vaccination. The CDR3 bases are TGCGCCAGCAGCCGACTGACAGAGGGTAGCTCCTACGAGCAGTACTTC. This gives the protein CASSRLTEGSSYEQYF. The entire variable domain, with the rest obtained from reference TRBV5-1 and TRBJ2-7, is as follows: KAGVTQTPRYLIKTRGQQVTLSCSPISGHRSVSWYQQTPGQGLQFLFEYFSETQRNKGNFPGRFSGRQFSNSRSEMNVSTLELGDSALYLCASSRLTEGSSYEQYFGPGTRLTVT.